A selection of T cell receptor beta chains follows, all from one sample in a study of T cells in Graves' hyperthyroidism and ophthalmopathy. TCRdb called the multiplex PCR reads again in MiXCR, with one record for every CDR3 protein. The table shows over 500,000 distinct CDR3 sequences, with roughly a sixth occurring only once. Sequencing was carried out using blood. These receptors all stem from a woman younger than 35 with Graves' ophthalmopathy. The CDR3 runs from the conserved cysteine through the conserved F or W. The order of the fields is J gene, clone size, D gene, V gene, CDR3 DNA, CDR3 protein. D genes are given only for firm matches. Where a row states a size, it is once, few, many or the class of an expanded clone; other rows omit it.

TRBJ2-7,many,TRBD2,TRBV28,TGTGCCAGCAGGTTAAGGGTTAGCGGGAGGGGGGCCTACGAGCAGTACTTC,CASRLRVSGRGAYEQYF
TRBJ2-3,many,TRBD2,TRBV20-1,TGCAGTGCTAGTGGGACTAGCGGGAGGGCGGATACGCAGTATTTT,CSASGTSGRADTQYF
TRBJ2-2,.,.,TRBV4-2,TGTGCCAGCAGCCAAGAAATGGGGGACACCGGGGAGCTGTTTTTT,CASSQEMGDTGELFF
TRBJ2-2,once,.,TRBV5-1,TGCGTCAGCAGCTTGTTGTTTAAGCGGAATAAGACGGCCGGGGAGCTGTTTTTT,CVSSLLFKRNKTAGELFF
TRBJ2-7,few,TRBD1,TRBV9,TGTGCCAGCAGCGCCCAAGGGGGCAATTCCTACGAGCAGTACTTC,CASSAQGGNSYEQYF
TRBJ2-3,few,TRBD2,TRBV9,TGTGCCAGCAGCGTAGAGCGGGGTACCACAGATACGCAGTATTTT,CASSVERGTTDTQYF
TRBJ2-5,many,.,TRBV5-4,TGTGCCAGCAGCTTACCGGGGGGCCTACAAGAGACCCAGTACTTC,CASSLPGGLQETQYF
TRBJ2-1,few,TRBD2,TRBV13,TGTGCCAGCAGCTTAGATTCCCGCTTAGCGGGGGGGCAGTTCTTC,CASSLDSRLAGGQFF
TRBJ2-7,many,.,TRBV2,TGTGCCAGCAGGTGGACTGTGGCCACCTACGAGCAGTACTTC,CASRWTVATYEQYF
TRBJ2-1,many,.,TRBV7-3,TGTGCCAGCAGCTTATACCTCGCACCTCCCTACAATGAGCAGTTCTTC,CASSLYLAPPYNEQFF
TRBJ1-3,.,TRBD1,TRBV28,TGTGCCAGCAGCAATCAGGGGGCTCCTGGAAACACCATATATTTT,CASSNQGAPGNTIYF
TRBJ2-1,few,.,TRBV27,TGTGCCAGCAGTAGGTCAGGGGCCTACAATGAGCAGTTCTTC,CASSRSGAYNEQFF
TRBJ2-3,few,TRBD1,TRBV7-9,TGTGCCATTGACAGGGTTAGCACAGATACGCAGTATTTT,CAIDRVSTDTQYF
TRBJ2-5,few,.,TRBV14,TGTGCCAGCAGATTCGGACAGACCCAAGAGACCCAGTACTTC,CASRFGQTQETQYF